Presented here are 20 T cell receptor beta chains from one specimen sequenced in a study of siplizumab effects on memory and regulatory T cells. Clones were sequenced by immunoSEQ multiplex PCR, and TCRdb holds only the in-frame ones, with some missing. This repertoire shows more than 85,000 clones, approximately 90% found once; its top ten account for around 0.73%. Sequenced input: Tregs sorted from blood. These receptors were collected from a human donor in good health.

This clone was recorded only once. The chain recombines TRBV11-2 with TRBJ2-7; D remains unclear. Trimming stripped 0 bases from V and 4 bases from J, with 10 bases between. Germline CDR1 and CDR2: SGHAT and FQNNGV. The CDR3 loop spans 14 amino acids. CDR3 DNA: TGTGCCAGCAGCTTAGATTATGTGGCATACGAGCAGTACTTC. It specifies CASSLDYVAYEQYF.

This chain uses TRBV19 with TRBJ2-1; D unresolved. The V end lost 7 bases, the J end lost 0 bases, and 13 bases lay between the germline ends. Germline lookup yields CDR1 LNHDA and CDR2 SQIVND (reference sequence). The CDR3 sequence is 15 residues long. The CDR3 DNA reads TGTGCCAGTACCTACAGTAAGAGCTCCTACAATGAGCAGTTCTTC. It yields the protein CASTYSKSSYNEQFF.

This rearrangement joins TRBV29-1 to TRBJ2-1; 7 nucleotides align to TRBD2. Germline lookup yields CDR1 SQVTM and CDR2 ANQGSEA. The CDR3 is made up of 13 amino acids. V lost 7 bases to trimming and J lost 6 bases; unmatched junction nucleotides: 9. The CDR3 reads CSGSSGTLNEQFF. DNA for the CDR3: TGCAGCGGATCTAGCGGAACTCTCAATGAGCAGTTCTTC.

This chain uses TRBV5-1 with TRBJ2-4; D is undetermined. Germline V gene data show CDR1 as SGHRS and CDR2 as YFSETQ. This CDR3 is 16 amino acids long. V was cut by 4 bases and J by 0 bases, with 14 bases left in between. The CDR3 DNA reads as TGCGCCAGCAGCGAATCGGACGGTGTAGCCAAAAACATTCAGTACTTC. It codes for CASSESDGVAKNIQYF.

V and J are TRBV7-6 and TRBJ2-7, with 15 bases that match TRBD2. V gave up 5 bases and J gave up 2 bases; unmatched junction bases: 10. The CDR3 has 18 residues. The germline V gene has CDR1 SGHVS and CDR2 FNYEAQ. CDR3 bases: TGTGCCAGCAGCCAAGGACTAGCGGGAGGGCCGCTAACCTACGAGCAGTACTTC. Encoded protein: CASSQGLAGGPLTYEQYF.

V and J are TRBV5-1 and TRBJ2-2, with D perhaps matching TRBD1 or TRBD2 (5 bases each). The CDR3 has 14 amino acids. Looked up from germline, CDR1 is SGHRS and CDR2 is YFSETQ. V lost 3 bases, J lost 10 bases, and 16 bases lay in between. In DNA, the CDR3 is TGCGCCAGCAGCTCGCTCTCGGGGCACGTGGAGCTGTTTTTT. This encodes CASSSLSGHVELFF.

The genes are TRBV19 and TRBJ2-5, with TRBD2 identical over 13 bases. V lost 6 bases and J lost 9; bases outside the gene matches: 16. Germline V gives CDR1 LNHDA, CDR2 SQIVND (reference sequence). The CDR3 sequence is 17 residues long. CDR3 sequence: CASRRLAGGGQVSSQYF. The CDR3 nucleotides are TGTGCCAGTAGAAGACTAGCGGGAGGCGGGCAAGTTTCGTCCCAGTACTTC.

This clone was found once. This chain connects TRBV19 to TRBJ2-3; 7 positions agree with TRBD1. Germline CDR1 is LNHDA and CDR2 is SQIVND (reference sequence). CDR3 length: 17 residues. V gave up 1 base and J gave up 0 bases; unmatched junction bases: 7. This CDR3 is CASSIVVRRGSTDTQYF. In DNA, the CDR3 is TGTGCCAGTAGTATAGTAGTTCGCAGGGGGAGCACAGATACGCAGTATTTT.

The V and J genes are TRBV7-9 and TRBJ1-4, with D hard to call. V lost 1 base and J lost 5, with 11 bases in between. Germline loops: CDR1 SEHNR, CDR2 FQNEAQ (reference sequence). The CDR3 spans 15 residues. The DNA for the CDR3 is TGTGCCAGCAGCTTAGGGTGGGGAAACAATGAAAAACTGTTTTTT. Translating gives CASSLGWGNNEKLFF. Together with reference TRBV7-9 and TRBJ1-4, the CDR3 gives the full variable domain: DTGVSQNPRHKITKRGQNVTFRCDPISEHNRLYWYRQTLGQGPEFLTYFQNEAQLEKSRLLSDRFSAERPKGSFSTLEIQRTEQGDSAMYLCASSLGWGNNEKLFFGSGTQLSVL.

V gene TRBV28 combines with J gene TRBJ2-6; D is ambiguous. The V gene lost 3 bases and the J gene lost 1 base, with 1 base spanning the gap. Germline V gives CDR1 MDHEN, CDR2 SYDVKM. The CDR3 spans 13 residues. CDR3 sequence (DNA): TGTGCCAGCAGTTTGTCTGGGGCCAACGTCCTGACTTTC. Amino acids: CASSLSGANVLTF. Filled out from reference TRBV28 and TRBJ2-6, the complete variable domain reads DVKVTQSSRYLVKRTGEKVFLECVQDMDHENMFWYRQDPGLGLRLIYFSYDVKMKEKGDIPEGYSVSREKKERFSLILESASTNQTSMYLCASSLSGANVLTFGAGSRLTVL.

The V and J genes are TRBV30 and TRBJ2-7, with TRBD1 matching over 11 bases. After removal of 1 base from V and 3 bases from J, the junction contained 5 bases not matched to a gene. The CDR3 sequence is 15 residues long. Germline V gives CDR1 GTSNPN, CDR2 SVGIG (reference sequence). CDR3 loop: CAWSGSGTGGYEQYF. The CDR3 bases are TGTGCCTGGAGTGGGTCCGGGACAGGGGGCTACGAGCAGTACTTC.

The chain links TRBV29-1 to TRBJ2-7; TRBD2 might be the D (6 bases). Germline assignment: CDR1 SQVTM and CDR2 ANQGSEA. Trimming took off 7 bases at V and 3 bases at J, with 19 bases between the two ends. CDR3 length: 14 amino acids. Here the CDR3 DNA reads TGCAGCGCCGGTCCAAGCGGGTCCGTCTACGAGCAGTACTTC. It translates to CSAGPSGSVYEQYF.

This chain links TRBV5-1 with TRBJ2-3; weak D call: TRBD2 (5 bases). The CDR3 has 13 residues. Trimming took 2 bases from V and 8 from J, leaving 12 bases between them. Looked up from germline, CDR1 is SGHRS and CDR2 is YFSETQ. CDR3 DNA sequence: TGCGCCAGCAGCTTTTTTATTGGGAGTACGCAGTATTTT. It codes for CASSFFIGSTQYF.

The rearrangement uses TRBV5-1 and TRBJ1-2; D unclear. The CDR3 spans 15 residues. Germline CDR1 reads SGHRS; CDR2 reads YFSETQ. Trimming took off 2 bases at V and 4 bases at J, with 15 bases between the two ends. Written as DNA, the CDR3 is TGCGCCAGCAGCTTAGGCTTCATTTCGATCTATGGCTACACCTTC. Protein sequence: CASSLGFISIYGYTF.

J is TRBJ1-5 and V is TRBV6-6, with D perhaps TRBD1 (6 bases). The germline V and J ends were trimmed by 7 bases and 7 bases, with 14 bases remaining between them. This CDR3 spans 13 amino acids. The germline gives CDR1 MNHNY, CDR2 SVGAGI (reference sequence). The CDR3 region is CASTGTSKQPQHF. The CDR3 DNA follows: TGTGCCAGCACCGGGACATCTAAACAGCCCCAGCATTTT.

V and J are TRBV29-1 and TRBJ2-5; 10 bases are shared with TRBD2. Trimming removed 3 bases from V and 4 bases from J; junction bases left unmatched: 2. From germline, CDR1 is SQVTM and CDR2 ANQGSEA. The CDR3 is 13 residues long. In nucleotides, the CDR3 is TGCAGCGTTGACCCTAGCGGGAGAGAGACCCAGTACTTC. Translating it yields CSVDPSGRETQYF.

This chain uses TRBV28 with TRBJ2-2; D is perhaps TRBD1 (5 bases). CDR3 length equals 14 residues. The germline V gene encodes CDR1 MDHEN and CDR2 SYDVKM. Trimming removed 5 bases from V and 3 bases from J, with 10 bases in between. This CDR3 is CASSKGHYTGELFF. In nucleotides, the CDR3 is TGTGCCAGCAGTAAGGGGCATTACACCGGGGAGCTGTTTTTT.

The rearrangement joins TRBV6-5 to TRBJ2-3, with D perhaps TRBD1 (6 bases). The CDR3 totals 14 residues. Per germline, CDR1 MNHEY and CDR2 SVGAGI. V dropped 2 bases and J dropped 7 bases, with 13 bases sitting between them. The CDR3 here is CASSYGLQGNTQYF. The CDR3, as DNA: TGTGCCAGCAGTTACGGACTTCAGGGGAATACGCAGTATTTT.

This chain connects TRBV30 to TRBJ2-7; D is unresolved. Germline CDR1 GTSNPN, CDR2 SVGIG (reference sequence). V shed 1 base and J shed 2 bases, with 9 bases lying between them. The CDR3 is 13 residues long. CDR3 region: CAWSAVYTYEQYF. For the CDR3, the DNA is TGTGCCTGGAGTGCTGTATACACCTACGAGCAGTACTTC.

The rearrangement uses TRBV18 and TRBJ2-1; D is undetermined. The V end lost 6 bases, the J end lost 3 bases, and 15 bases lay between the germline ends. The CDR3 contains 15 residues. Looked up from germline, CDR1 is KGHSH and CDR2 is LQKENI. CDR3 sequence (DNA): TGTGCCAGCTCTCCCTACCGGATGGACTACAATGAGCAGTTCTTC. Translated, it gives CASSPYRMDYNEQFF. Looking up the rest from reference TRBV18 and TRBJ2-1 gives the full variable domain: NAGVMQNPRHLVRRRGQEARLRCSPMKGHSHVYWYRQLPEEGLKFMVYLQKENIIDESGMPKERFSAEFPKEGPSILRIQQVVRGDSAAYFCASSPYRMDYNEQFFGPGTRLTVL.